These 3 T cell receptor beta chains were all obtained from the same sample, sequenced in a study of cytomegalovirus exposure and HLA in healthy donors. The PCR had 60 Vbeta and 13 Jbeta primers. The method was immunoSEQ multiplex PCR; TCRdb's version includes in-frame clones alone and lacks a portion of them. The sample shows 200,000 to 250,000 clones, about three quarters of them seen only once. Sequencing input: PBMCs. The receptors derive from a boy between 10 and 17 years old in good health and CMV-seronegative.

This CDR3 is CAIKNLGNTDTQYF. CDR3 coding DNA: TGTGCCATCAAAAACCTAGGTAACACAGATACGCAGTATTTT. This chain connects TRBV10-3 to TRBJ2-3, with D uncertain. The V end was cut by 7 bases, the J end by 2 bases, with 13 bases between. Germline values: CDR1 ENHRY, CDR2 SYGVKD. The CDR3 is 14 residues long.

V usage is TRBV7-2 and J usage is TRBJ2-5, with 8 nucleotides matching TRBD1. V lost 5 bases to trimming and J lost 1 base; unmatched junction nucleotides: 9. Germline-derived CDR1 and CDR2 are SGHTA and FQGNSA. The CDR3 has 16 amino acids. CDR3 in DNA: TGTGCCAGCAGCCCCAGCTCGGACAGGGTCCAAGAGACCCAGTACTTC. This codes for CASSPSSDRVQETQYF.

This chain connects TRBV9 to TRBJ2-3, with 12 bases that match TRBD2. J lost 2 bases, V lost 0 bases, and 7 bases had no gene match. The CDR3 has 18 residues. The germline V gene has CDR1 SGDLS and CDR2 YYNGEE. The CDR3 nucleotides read TGTGCCAGCAGCGTAGAGCTAGCGGGAGGGGGAGACACAGATACGCAGTATTTT. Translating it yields CASSVELAGGGDTDTQYF.